What follows describes a single T cell receptor (beta chain). Unmatched junction bases numbered 10, after V lost 6 bases and J lost 6 bases. The CDR3 has 15 amino acids. Germline V gene data show CDR1 as KGHSH and CDR2 as LQKENI. Original methodology: Reference gene primer amplification yielded estimated nucleated cell counts. The repertoire was sequenced with immunoSEQ multiplex PCR; TCRdb's copy has only in-frame clones and lacks some. That table supplies the V and J calls and clone size; D and trimming were determined from the DNA. This table holds about 110,000 clones, about two thirds found once. This record comes from a study of blood T cell repertoires in COVID-19. Overall study context: COVID-19 samples from acute and convalescent phases originated in the United States, Italy and Spain. PBMCs, B-cell-depleted T cells, or T cells were the source of the cDNA or gDNA that made up the material.

Sequencing was performed on peripheral blood. This receptor was identified in a middle-aged woman with acute or convalescent COVID-19. This chain uses TRBV18 with TRBJ2-7; 11 bases line up with TRBD2. CDR3 loop: CASSLLAGDPFEQYF. The CDR3 DNA follows: TGTGCCAGCTCCTTACTAGCGGGGGACCCTTTCGAGCAGTACTTC.